This T cell receptor beta chain comes out of a study of T cell repertoires in cytomegalovirus infection. TCRdb used MiXCR to reprocess the reads, holding one entry per CDR3 protein. The repertoire consists of about 310,000 distinct CDR3 sequences, with roughly 17% occurring once and the leading ten covering around 11%. The CDR3 spans 15 residues. Trimming cost V 0 bases and J 7 bases, with 12 bases left between them. Germline-derived CDR1 and CDR2 are LNHNV and YYDKDF (reference sequence). Sequences were obtained from PBMCs. The chain employs TRBV15 and TRBJ1-4, with D maybe TRBD1 (5 bases). The TCR sequence derives from a human donor in good health (CMV status not recorded). Some clones in this sample may be carry-over from other donors' samples. CDR3 sequence (DNA): TGTGCCACCAGCAGAGATGTCGGGGGGAGTGAAAAACTGTTTTTT. It encodes CATSRDVGGSEKLFF.